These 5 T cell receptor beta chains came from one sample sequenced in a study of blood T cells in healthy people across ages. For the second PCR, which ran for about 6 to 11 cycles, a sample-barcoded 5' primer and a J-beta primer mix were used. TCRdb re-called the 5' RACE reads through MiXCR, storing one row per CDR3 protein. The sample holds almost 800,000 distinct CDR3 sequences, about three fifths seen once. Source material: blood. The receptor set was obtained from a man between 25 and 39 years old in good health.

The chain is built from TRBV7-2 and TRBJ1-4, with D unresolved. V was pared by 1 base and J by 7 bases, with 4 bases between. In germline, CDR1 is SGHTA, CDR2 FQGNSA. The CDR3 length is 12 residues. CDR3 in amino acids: CASSLESEKLFF. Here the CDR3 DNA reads TGTGCCAGCAGCTTAGAGAGTGAAAAACTGTTTTTT.

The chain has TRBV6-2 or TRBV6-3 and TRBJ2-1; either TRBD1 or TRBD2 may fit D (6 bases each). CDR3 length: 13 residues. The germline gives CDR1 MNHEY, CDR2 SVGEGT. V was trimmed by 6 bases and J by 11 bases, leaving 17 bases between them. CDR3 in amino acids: CASSRRDTEQQFF. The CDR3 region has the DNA TGTGCCAGCAGCCGGCGGGACACCGAACAGCAGTTCTTC.

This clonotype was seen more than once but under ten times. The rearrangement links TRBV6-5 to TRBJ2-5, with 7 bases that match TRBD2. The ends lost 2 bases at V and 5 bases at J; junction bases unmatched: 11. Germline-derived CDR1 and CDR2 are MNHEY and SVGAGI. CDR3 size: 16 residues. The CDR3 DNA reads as TGTGCCAGCAGTTACGGTTCTGGGCGGGGGAGGGAGACCCAGTACTTC. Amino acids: CASSYGSGRGRETQYF.

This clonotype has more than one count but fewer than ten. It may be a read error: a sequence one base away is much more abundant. The DNA of the CDR3 is TGCAGTGCTAGCGGTGTAAGCTCCGACGAGCAGTACTTC. It is translated as CSASGVSSDEQYF. The chain employs TRBV20-1 and TRBJ2-7; no definite D call. The CDR3 is 13 amino acids. Germline V gives CDR1 DFQATT, CDR2 SNEGSKA (reference sequence).

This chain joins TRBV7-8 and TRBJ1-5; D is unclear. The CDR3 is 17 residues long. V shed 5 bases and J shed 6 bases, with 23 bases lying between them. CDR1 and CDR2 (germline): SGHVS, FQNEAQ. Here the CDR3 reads CASSPRLRGQISQPQHF. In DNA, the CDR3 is TGTGCCAGCAGCCCGAGGTTGAGAGGGCAAATTAGTCAGCCCCAGCATTTT.